A single TCR beta chain is shown here with its context. As handled by the study authors: Counts of nucleated cells, estimated from reference gene primer amplification, were obtained. TCRdb keeps only in-frame clones here, not all; method: immunoSEQ multiplex PCR. The DNA was the basis for D and trimming; V, J and clone size are from that table. The table lists 90,000 to 120,000 clones, 75% to 95% of them singletons. The CDR3 is 12 residues long. In germline, CDR1 is MDHEN, CDR2 SYDVKM. Trimming took 3 bases from V and 7 from J, leaving 7 bases between them. The sample comes from a study of blood T cell repertoires in COVID-19. Study details: Sites across the United States, Italy and Spain contributed samples from acute and convalescent COVID-19. Sources were T cells, B-cell-depleted T cells, or PBMCs; the material itself was cDNA or gDNA.

The sample consisted of peripheral blood. The receptor comes from a woman aged 25 to 39 with acute or convalescent COVID-19. The chain carries TRBV28 and TRBJ1-5; no clear D gene. For the CDR3, the DNA is TGTGCCAGCAGTTTTTTCCGGCAGCCCCAGCATTTT. This gives the protein CASSFFRQPQHF.